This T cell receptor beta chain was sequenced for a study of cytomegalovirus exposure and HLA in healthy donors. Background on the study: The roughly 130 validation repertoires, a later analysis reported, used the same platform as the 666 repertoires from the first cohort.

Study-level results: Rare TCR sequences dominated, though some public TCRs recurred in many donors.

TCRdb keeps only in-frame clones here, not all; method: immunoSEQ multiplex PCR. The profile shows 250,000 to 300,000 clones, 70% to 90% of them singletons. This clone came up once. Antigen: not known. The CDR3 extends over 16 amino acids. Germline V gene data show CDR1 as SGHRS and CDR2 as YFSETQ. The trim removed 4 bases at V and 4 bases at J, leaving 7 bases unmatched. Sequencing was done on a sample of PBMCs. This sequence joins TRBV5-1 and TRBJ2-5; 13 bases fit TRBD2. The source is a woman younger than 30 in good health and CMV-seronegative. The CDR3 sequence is CASSTRTSGSSETQYF. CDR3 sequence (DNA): TGCGCCAGCAGCACCCGGACTAGCGGGAGCTCAGAGACCCAGTACTTC. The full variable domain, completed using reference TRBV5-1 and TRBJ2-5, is KAGVTQTPRYLIKTRGQQVTLSCSPISGHRSVSWYQQTPGQGLQFLFEYFSETQRNKGNFPGRFSGRQFSNSRSEMNVSTLELGDSALYLCASSTRTSGSSETQYFGPGTRLLVL.